This TCR beta chain was obtained from a study of regulatory T cells in long-lasting Graves disease (dated by TCRdb to the early 2020s). For the wider study: In the newly diagnosed Graves' disease group, patients had been taking antithyroid drugs for less than 3 months. Patients with persistent Graves' disease were compared with patients with newly diagnosed Graves' disease using TCR sequencing and RNA sequencing of peripheral blood. The study took place in China and was registered as a clinical trial. A total of approximately 35 samples underwent TCR sequencing: about 13 from persistent and around 20 from newly diagnosed Graves' disease patients.

Findings and caveats that apply to the study as a whole: Persistent disease showed preferential use of TRBV28, TRBJ1-2 and TRBJ2-5, whereas newly diagnosed disease favored TRBV20-1 and TRBJ2-1. Compared with newly diagnosed patients, persistent Graves' disease patients had lower TCR Shannon entropy and fewer highly expanded clones, which suggests clonal expansion. Only the TCR beta chain was sequenced and analyzed. Because the primary lesion, thyroid tissue, could not be accessed, the study looked at peripheral blood alone. A larger number of public clonotypes was shared among persistent patients (under 3,000) than among newly diagnosed patients (approximately 1,000). The authors noted that the small sample size was a limitation that may lower accuracy.

V is cut by 4 bases and J by 8 bases, and the space between the germline ends is 12 bases. Looking up the germline V gene (reference sequence) yields CDR1 SGHNT and CDR2 YYREEE. The CDR3 measures 12 amino acids from cysteine to phenylalanine. The only DNA kept is the CDR3, 36 bases in frame from the first base. Library creation used multiplex PCR. Sequencing took place on an Illumina HiSeq 4000. TCR beta libraries were built with iRepertoire HTBI primers and Arm-PCR amplification of CDR3 regions. PCR products were gel purified before sequencing. As for the original processing: Across samples, around 58 TRBV and 13 to 15 TRBJ segments were identified and used for gene usage analysis of CDR3 amino acid clonotypes. COPE and FqMerger were used to merge filtered high-quality paired reads into contigs. BLAST was used to align contigs to IMGT TRBV, TRBD and TRBJ reference genes, with CDR3 defined following IMGT. Any clonotype with a frequency above 0.1% was classified as a highly expanded clone. Shannon entropy was used to measure repertoire diversity, and the Gini coefficient was used to measure V-J evenness. A clonotype was considered public if more than one individual shared it. TCRdb redid the processing of the public reads, applying fastp at Q25 and MiXCR, and retained in-frame beta chains. For every CDR3 protein sequence, its rows merge into one entry that carries the most common genes and DNA. Here the V and J calls rest on TCRdb's processing, not on the authors' analysis. A total of around 250,000 distinct CDR3 sequences appear in this sample, 20% of them only once. The leading ten clones occupy 14% of the sample.

Of note for this clonotype: Which antigen it targets is not known. It differs at one base from a far larger clone, so likely a read error.

What this sample's time point label stands for: newly diagnosed GD, antithyroid drugs for less than 3 months. For both TCR sequencing and RNA sequencing, RNA was extracted from PBMCs using TRIzol. The diagnosis of Graves' disease followed American Thyroid Association guidelines. Patients were recruited from an endocrinology department in Xi'an, China. From each patient, approximately 9 milliliters of peripheral blood was collected into an EDTA anticoagulant tube. Ficoll Paque Plus density gradient separation was used to isolate PBMCs, and no additional T cell sorting was done. An Agilent 2100 Bioanalyzer and agarose gel were used to check RNA quality, and a NanoDrop 2000 was used to measure RNA concentration.

The source of this sequence is a female donor with Graves disease. This specimen was peripheral blood mononuclear cells (PBMCs), taken at new diagnosis, from a patient treated with antithyroid drugs. Recombination linked TRBV5-4 to TRBJ1-1; confidence is insufficient to name the D gene. In nucleotides, the sequence is TGTGCCAGCAGCCTTCCGGGTGAGGAAGCTTTCTTT. Its protein product is CASSLPGEEAFF.